Each of the 15 T cell receptor beta chains below was sequenced from the same sample in a study of T-cell memory formation after mild COVID-19. TCRdb recomputed calls from the 5' RACE reads with MiXCR, one row per CDR3 protein. The sample has more than 300,000 distinct CDR3 sequences; around 13% are singletons. Sequenced sample: PBMCs or a T cell subset sorted from them (not recorded which). The source of these receptors is a man aged 18 to 29 who had mild COVID-19 (a few samples of this study predate the infection). Cell type and time point are not known.

V and J are TRBV6-5 and TRBJ1-5, with D possibly matching TRBD1 (6 bases). This CDR3 contains 14 residues. Trimming pared 7 bases from V and 0 bases from J, leaving 10 bases between. Germline V gives CDR1 MNHEY, CDR2 SVGAGI. The CDR3 region is CASKDSYSNQPQHF. The CDR3, as DNA: TGTGCCAGCAAGGACAGTTATAGCAATCAGCCCCAGCATTTT.

This clonotype was recorded many times. The chain combines TRBV12-3 or TRBV12-4 with TRBJ1-5; tentative D call: TRBD1 (5 bases). Trimming removed 7 bases at V and 2 bases at J, with 27 bases between. The CDR3 totals 19 residues. CDR3 DNA sequence: TGTGCCAGCACCGATCCCGCTGCAGGGTACACATCAGGCAATCAGCCCCAGCATTTT. Protein: CASTDPAAGYTSGNQPQHF.

A note on this clonotype: A much larger clone lies one base from this, so it may be a read error. The chain carries TRBV12-3 or TRBV12-4 and TRBJ1-1, with D possibly matching TRBD1 (5 bases). V lost 6 bases and J 4 bases, leaving 9 bases between the germline ends. This CDR3 is 12 amino acids long. The CDR3 coding sequence is TGTGCCAGCAGCAAAAGGGGCACTGAAGCTTTCTTT. Its protein is CASSKRGTEAFF.

In this sample, this clonotype turned up a few times. V usage is TRBV9 and J usage is TRBJ2-3, with a weak D call TRBD2 (7 bases). The germline CDR1 and CDR2 sequences are SGDLS and YYNGEE. The CDR3 sequence is 15 residues long. V gave up 2 bases and J gave up 0 bases, with 10 bases separating them. CDR3 DNA sequence: TGTGCCAGCAGCGTCGGGGGGCCTAGCACAGATACGCAGTATTTT. Protein sequence: CASSVGGPSTDTQYF.

This clonotype was seen more than once but under ten times. V and J are TRBV19 and TRBJ2-3; D is possibly TRBD1 (5 bases). CDR1 LNHDA and CDR2 SQIVND come from the germline V gene (reference sequence). This CDR3 comprises 14 residues. V lost 7 bases to trimming and J lost 5 bases, with 16 bases between them. Here the CDR3 DNA reads TGTGCCAGTACGTGGGGCGGCCTGAAAGATACGCAGTATTTT. It translates to CASTWGGLKDTQYF.

At least ten counts were recorded for this clonotype. The CDR3 sequence: CASSPKMTGRDGGYTF. As DNA, the CDR3 is TGCGCCAGCAGCCCCAAGATGACGGGTAGAGATGGTGGCTACACCTTC. V is TRBV4-1 and J is TRBJ1-2; D is undetermined. V gave up 4 bases and J gave up 7 bases, with 22 bases separating them. CDR3 length equals 16 residues. Germline V gene sequence: CDR1 MGHRA, CDR2 YSYEKL.

This clonotype was observed a handful of times. The rearrangement uses TRBV4-3 and TRBJ2-7; D gene uncertain. The germline V gene has CDR1 LGHNA and CDR2 YSLEER. The CDR3 is 13 amino acids. V lost 5 bases and J 3 bases, leaving 11 bases between the germline ends. This chain's CDR3 is CASSYGANYEQYF. The DNA of the CDR3 is TGCGCCAGCAGCTACGGAGCCAACTACGAGCAGTACTTC.

As regards this clonotype: Relative to the germline gene, one junction end is altered; a read error may explain this. CDR3 region: CDSSPTGFYEQYF. CDR3 nucleotide sequence: TGTGACAGCAGCCCGACAGGGTTCTACGAGCAGTACTTC. The V call is TRBV7-9, the J call TRBJ2-7; 7 bases agree with TRBD1. Per the germline V gene, CDR1 is SEHNR and CDR2 is FQNEAQ (reference sequence). This CDR3 contains 13 residues.

The chain couples TRBV18 to TRBJ1-1; D gene uncertain. Germline CDR1 KGHSH, CDR2 LQKENI. The CDR3 sequence is 14 residues long. Trimming stripped 4 bases from V and 2 bases from J, with 11 bases between. CDR3 in DNA: TGTGCCAGCTCACTTCTGGAGATAAACACTGAAGCTTTCTTT. As protein: CASSLLEINTEAFF.

This clonotype has only a few counts. This chain links TRBV7-2 with TRBJ1-1; D call uncertain. CDR1 is SGHTA, CDR2 FQGNSA, per germline. CDR3 length: 15 residues. Trimming left V 5 bases short and J 6 bases short, with 19 bases between. In nucleotides, the CDR3 is TGTGCCAGCAGCACCCAACACGGCCCCAAGTCTGAAGCTTTCTTT. It is translated as CASSTQHGPKSEAFF.

This clonotype was picked up a small number of times. The chain uses TRBV5-1 and TRBJ2-5; 11 bases align to TRBD2. The germline V gene has CDR1 SGHRS and CDR2 YFSETQ. J gave up 4 bases and V 4 bases, and 9 bases lay outside the gene matches. This CDR3 contains 16 residues. The CDR3 nucleotides read TGCGCCAGCAGCCCGGATACCGGGACTAGCGGAGAGACCCAGTACTTC. As protein: CASSPDTGTSGETQYF.

This clonotype occurred a few times. The chain joins TRBV10-3 to TRBJ2-3, with D possibly matching TRBD1 (5 bases). Germline CDR1 ENHRY, CDR2 SYGVKD. Trimming shortened V by 11 bases and J by 2 bases, and 17 bases separated the two germline ends. The CDR3 is 14 residues long. The CDR3 reads CAHGSDRYTDTQYF. For the CDR3, the DNA is TGTGCCCACGGGTCAGACAGATACACAGATACGCAGTATTTT.

This clonotype was seen a few times. V gene TRBV7-9 combines with J gene TRBJ1-2; 11 nucleotides line up with TRBD1. Germline V gene sequence: CDR1 SEHNR, CDR2 FQNEAQ (reference sequence). This CDR3 region has 14 residues. Germline trimming cut 5 bases from V and 5 bases from J; bases unmatched to any gene: 4. The CDR3 spells CASSPDRGLYGYTF. DNA for the CDR3: TGTGCCAGCAGCCCGGACAGGGGGCTATATGGCTACACCTTC.

The chain carries TRBV7-9 and TRBJ1-2; 8 nucleotides match TRBD1. The CDR3 sequence is 14 residues long. V lost 6 bases, J lost 8 bases, and 11 bases stayed unmatched. Germline CDR1 is SEHNR and CDR2 is FQNEAQ (reference sequence). The DNA of the CDR3 is TGTGCCAGCAGTTGGACAGGGTTCAGGGACGGCTACACCTTC. Amino acid sequence: CASSWTGFRDGYTF.

The gene calls are TRBV6-5 and TRBJ2-7, with a tentative D call TRBD1 (5 bases). The germline V and J ends were trimmed by 0 bases and 6 bases, with 9 bases remaining between them. Germline V gene lookup returns CDR1 MNHEY and CDR2 SVGAGI. The CDR3 is made up of 13 amino acids. CDR3 nucleotide sequence: TGTGCCAGCAGTTACTCGGCAGGGTCCGAGCAGTACGTC. Translating gives CASSYSAGSEQYV.